This TCR beta chain was captured by sequencing in a study of T cells in Graves' hyperthyroidism and ophthalmopathy. It was RNA transcripts that yielded the amplified TCR beta CDR3 regions. HTBI primers drove first-round RT-PCR of the TCR CDR3. TCRdb recomputed calls from the multiplex PCR reads with MiXCR, one row per CDR3 protein. The table shows under 130,000 distinct CDR3 sequences, with approximately 48% occurring only once. CDR1 KGHDR and CDR2 SFDVKD come from the germline V gene. The V and J ends lost 5 bases and 4 bases respectively, with 13 bases between them. The CDR3 totals 14 residues. The rearrangement uses TRBV24-1 and TRBJ1-1, with D tentatively TRBD1 (6 bases). What was sequenced was blood. This receptor was obtained from a man aged 35-49 years with Graves' hyperthyroidism. The CDR3 protein is CATSVTQGGTEAFF. For the CDR3, the DNA is TGTGCCACCAGTGTCACACAGGGAGGCACTGAAGCTTTCTTT.